The rows below give T cell receptor beta chains drawn from one sample of a study of OX40 agonist ivuxolimab in advanced cancers. Libraries were prepared by immunoSEQ multiplex PCR; TCRdb keeps only in-frame clonotypes and omits some of them. Counted here are roughly 71,000 clones, about 85% occurring once; the ten biggest clones make up about 0.83%. The sample in question was CD4+ or CD8+ T cells sorted from blood, obtained in a trial of the OX40 agonist ivuxolimab. The receptors were gathered from an adult with an advanced solid tumor such as melanoma, head and neck, liver or kidney cancer. Each CDR3 is given with its conserved first and last residue. The D gene is left open where the match is weak. A clone size is listed for some rows: how often the clone was seen (once, few, many), or a class if it is expanded.

CDR3 DNA,CDR3 protein,D gene,clone size,J gene,V gene
TGTGCCAGCAGTTCTCGCCTGGACAGCTTCTCTGGAAACACCATATATTTT,CASSSRLDSFSGNTIYF,.,once,TRBJ1-3,TRBV27
TGTGCCATCAGGACGCTCCGCAGGGTGGACACTGAAGCTTTCTTT,CAIRTLRRVDTEAFF,.,.,TRBJ1-1,TRBV10-3
TGTGCCAGTAGTACGGACAGGGGCTTTTACAATGAGCAGTTCTTC,CASSTDRGFYNEQFF,TRBD1,.,TRBJ2-1,TRBV19
TGTGCCAGCAGCGGGGGGCATTGGCGCGGTGGCTACACCTTC,CASSGGHWRGGYTF,.,.,TRBJ1-2,TRBV11-2
TGTGCCAGCAGCCTTCCTGGGGATACGCAGTATTTT,CASSLPGDTQYF,.,.,TRBJ2-3,TRBV9
TGTGCCAGCAGCACCAGACAGGGAAACACTGAAGCTTTCTTT,CASSTRQGNTEAFF,TRBD1,.,TRBJ1-1,TRBV11-2
TGTGCCAGTAGTATAGGGGGGCAAGAGACCCAGTACTTC,CASSIGGQETQYF,.,.,TRBJ2-5,TRBV19
TGTGCCAGCATGAGGGGGGGGGAGCAGTACTTC,CASMRGGEQYF,.,.,TRBJ2-7,TRBV6-1
TGTGCCAGCTCACCACCGACAGGCACAGATACGCAGTATTTT,CASSPPTGTDTQYF,.,.,TRBJ2-3,TRBV18
TGTGCCAGCGTGGACGGCAGTCCCCACAATGAGCAGTTCTTC,CASVDGSPHNEQFF,.,.,TRBJ2-1,TRBV2
TGTGCCAGCAGCTCAGGTAGCGGGAGTGAGCAGTATTTT,CASSSGSGSEQYF,TRBD2,.,TRBJ2-3,TRBV11-2
TGTGCCAGCAAGGTCAGGGCGTCAGATACGCAGTATTTT,CASKVRASDTQYF,.,.,TRBJ2-3,TRBV5-6
TGTGCCAGCAGCTTCCAGGTTGGGACTGAAGCTTTCTTT,CASSFQVGTEAFF,.,once,TRBJ1-1,TRBV5-4
TGTGCCATCAGTGAGGGGGGGACAGGGGGAGAGGTTGAAGCTTTCTTT,CAISEGGTGGEVEAFF,TRBD1,.,TRBJ1-1,TRBV10-3
TGTGCCAGTTCTCCACAGGGGGATGGTACTGAAGCTTTCTTT,CASSPQGDGTEAFF,TRBD1,.,TRBJ1-1,TRBV7-9
TGTGCCAGCAGCCAAGAACTAAGAGGGGATTTTGACTACACCTTC,CASSQELRGDFDYTF,.,.,TRBJ1-2,TRBV4-2
TGCGCCAGCAGTCATCTAGGACGGGGTAACTATGGCTACACCTTC,CASSHLGRGNYGYTF,.,.,TRBJ1-2,TRBV23-1
TGTGCCAGCAGCTTGGCAGGTCCGGGAGTGACCCCCTACAATGAGCAGTTCTTC,CASSLAGPGVTPYNEQFF,.,.,TRBJ2-1,TRBV5-5
TGTGCCAGCAGGACCAGGACAGGGAGGCCTTTCTTT,CASRTRTGRPFF,TRBD1,.,TRBJ1-1,TRBV2
TGTGCCAGCAGCGCTAGCGGGTTGGACACCGGGGAGCTGTTTTTT,CASSASGLDTGELFF,TRBD2,.,TRBJ2-2,TRBV11-3
TGCGCCAGTAGGAACCGGGACAGGGGGTCCTTCACAGATACGCAGTATTTT,CASRNRDRGSFTDTQYF,TRBD1,.,TRBJ2-3,TRBV5-1
TGTGCCAGCTCACCAACAGGGGAGAGAAGGGCGGTCACTGAAGCTTTCTTT,CASSPTGERRAVTEAFF,TRBD1,.,TRBJ1-1,TRBV18
TGTGCCAGCAGTTTACGACAGGGAAATGAAAAACTGTTTTTT,CASSLRQGNEKLFF,TRBD1,.,TRBJ1-4,TRBV28
TGTGCCACCAGCAGAGAGGGATCGACAGAGTCGGGAAGGGGCTACACCTTC,CATSREGSTESGRGYTF,.,.,TRBJ1-2,TRBV15
TGTGCCTGGAGCGTCTCGGGGGGACGAGAGACCCAGTACTTC,CAWSVSGGRETQYF,TRBD2,.,TRBJ2-5,TRBV30
TGTGCCTGGGTTGGCAGGGAGACTGAAGCTTTCTTT,CAWVGRETEAFF,.,.,TRBJ1-1,TRBV7-9
TGTGCCAGCAGTTTATCGCTTGGGGGGGGGACTAGCGGGAGAACCGGAGATACGCAGTATTTT,CASSLSLGGGTSGRTGDTQYF,TRBD2,.,TRBJ2-3,TRBV27
TGTGCCAGCAGCCCTTTCCCCGGGACTCATTCCTACAATGAGCAGTTCTTC,CASSPFPGTHSYNEQFF,.,few,TRBJ2-1,TRBV5-6
TGTGCCACTAACAAAGGGCGGGACAGCTTTAATGAAAAACTGTTTTTT,CATNKGRDSFNEKLFF,TRBD1,once,TRBJ1-4,TRBV7-9
TGTGCCAGCAGTTACACCCTCGGGAGGACTGGAGAGACCCAGTACTTC,CASSYTLGRTGETQYF,TRBD2,.,TRBJ2-5,TRBV6-5
TGTGCCATCAACCCCCAGGGCTCCTATGGCTACACCTTC,CAINPQGSYGYTF,.,.,TRBJ1-2,TRBV10-3
TGTGCCAGCAGGCTCGGACAGGGGGCGGTTCAGCCCCAGCATTTT,CASRLGQGAVQPQHF,TRBD1,.,TRBJ1-5,TRBV2
TGTGCCAGCAGCTTAGAACAGGGGACCTATAATGAGCAGTTCTTC,CASSLEQGTYNEQFF,TRBD1,.,TRBJ2-1,TRBV11-3
TGTGCCAGCAGCTCGCAAAGCGGGGGATCGTCAAATGAGCAGTTCTTC,CASSSQSGGSSNEQFF,TRBD2,.,TRBJ2-1,TRBV11-2
TGTGCCAGCAGTCCCACCAGGGGCGGGGGGTATGGCTACACCTTC,CASSPTRGGGYGYTF,.,.,TRBJ1-2,TRBV6-5
TGTGCCACCAGCAGAGTGGGAGAGACCCAGTACTTC,CATSRVGETQYF,.,.,TRBJ2-5,TRBV15
TGTGCCAGCAGCTTAAGGGATAGCGGTTTCTCAGGCAATGAGCAGTTCTTC,CASSLRDSGFSGNEQFF,.,.,TRBJ2-1,TRBV7-2
TGTGCCAGTAGTAGCAAACGGGGTCCCTTAGGCGAGCAGTACTTC,CASSSKRGPLGEQYF,.,few,TRBJ2-7,TRBV19
TGTGCCAGTAGTATAAGGATCCAGACCGGGGAGCTGTTTTTT,CASSIRIQTGELFF,.,.,TRBJ2-2,TRBV19